This TCR beta chain derives from a study of T cell responses to AZD1222 COVID-19 vaccine. Study results and caveats: The study found vaccine-associated CD4 TCRs spanning spike, dominant at 160-218 and 743-854. The study reported that nearly half of spike-specific TCRs target unmutated variant regions.

Germline V CDR1 and CDR2: SGHTA, FQGNSA. Trimming shortened V by 3 bases and J by 4 bases, and 9 bases separated the two germline ends. The CDR3 contains 13 residues. Sequencing was performed with immunoSEQ multiplex PCR; in TCRdb, only in-frame clones are kept and a portion is missing. The sample lists 100,000 to 120,000 clones; 82% were seen once. As to this clone: The antigen is undetermined.

This TCR was sampled from an adult in good health. The material was peripheral blood, obtained on day 0 of AZD1222 vaccination. The V call is TRBV7-2, the J call TRBJ2-5; D may correspond to TRBD1 or TRBD2 (5 bases each). The CDR3 sequence: CASSFGARETQYF. CDR3 nucleotides: TGTGCCAGCAGCTTCGGGGCCCGAGAGACCCAGTACTTC. The full variable domain, its missing parts supplied by reference TRBV7-2 and TRBJ2-5, is GAGVSQSPSNKVTEKGKDVELRCDPISGHTALYWYRQSLGQGLEFLIYFQGNSAPDKSGLPSDRFSAERTGGSVSTLTIQRTQQEDSAVYLCASSFGARETQYFGPGTRLLVL.